Listed below are T cell receptor beta chains from one sample, sequenced in a study of T cell responses to AZD1222 COVID-19 vaccine. Clones were read by immunoSEQ multiplex PCR, and TCRdb kept only the in-frame ones, dropping some. The sample carries 45,000 to 60,000 clones, about 90% recorded once. Sequences were derived from peripheral blood, sampled on day 0 of AZD1222 vaccination. Receptors originate from an adult in good health. Both conserved end residues are part of each CDR3. The D gene is left open where the match is weak. Not every row has a clone size; where given, it reads once, few, many or a size class.

d_call clone_size j_call v_call cdr3_aa cdr3_nt
TRBD2 . TRBJ2-5 TRBV6-1 CASSERPSGETQYF TGTGCCAGCAGTGAACGCCCTAGCGGAGAGACCCAGTACTTC
. . TRBJ2-7 TRBV6-5 CASRHYEQYF TGTGCCAGCAGACATTACGAGCAGTACTTC
. . TRBJ2-7 TRBV28 CASTIGGARSYEQYF TGTGCCAGCACCATAGGGGGGGCCCGCTCCTACGAGCAGTACTTC
TRBD2 . TRBJ2-1 TRBV2 CASSFRTSGLDNEQFF TGTGCCAGCAGTTTCCGGACTAGCGGGCTCGACAATGAGCAGTTCTTC
TRBD2 few TRBJ2-7 TRBV7-6 CASSLTSGSSYEQYF TGTGCCAGCAGCTTGACTAGCGGGAGTTCCTACGAGCAGTACTTC
. . TRBJ1-1 TRBV3-1/TRBV3-2 CASSPPTVNTEAFF TGTGCCAGCAGCCCACCCACAGTGAACACTGAAGCTTTCTTT
TRBD2 . TRBJ2-7 TRBV29-1 CSVIGGGSSYEQYF TGCAGCGTGATTGGGGGGGGTTCCTCCTACGAGCAGTACTTC
. . TRBJ2-3 TRBV9 CASSVARGYTDTQYF TGTGCCAGCAGCGTAGCTCGCGGATACACAGATACGCAGTATTTT
. once TRBJ1-3 TRBV5-1 CASSRIQGMSSGNTIYF TGCGCCAGCAGCCGTATCCAGGGGATGAGCTCTGGAAACACCATATATTTT
. . TRBJ2-7 TRBV18 CASSPPAGHNLEQYF TGTGCCAGCTCACCACCGGCGGGACATAATCTCGAGCAGTACTTC
TRBD2 . TRBJ2-2 TRBV7-8 CASSFTPQTSGRANTGELFF TGTGCCAGCAGCTTTACGCCTCAGACTAGCGGGAGGGCGAACACCGGGGAGCTGTTTTTT
. . TRBJ1-3 TRBV18 CASSPLGTGRSPGNTIYF TGTGCCAGCTCACCACTAGGAACAGGGCGTAGTCCTGGAAACACCATATATTTT
. . TRBJ2-7 TRBV30 CAWAGGGYEQYF TGTGCCTGGGCGGGTGGAGGCTACGAGCAGTACTTC
TRBD2 . TRBJ2-5 TRBV9 CASSVDGTRETQYF TGTGCCAGCAGCGTAGATGGGACTAGGGAGACCCAGTACTTC
. . TRBJ2-3 TRBV9 CARFRTETQYF TGTGCCAGATTTAGGACAGAAACGCAGTATTTT
. . TRBJ2-1 TRBV5-4 CASSLAYNEQFF TGTGCCAGCAGCTTGGCCTACAATGAGCAGTTCTTC
. once TRBJ1-1 TRBV7-8 CASSLGQNLGSEAFF TGTGCCAGCAGCTTAGGGCAGAACCTCGGATCTGAAGCTTTCTTT
. few TRBJ2-1 TRBV19 CASSKRASAYNEQFF TGTGCCAGTAGTAAAAGGGCTAGCGCCTACAATGAGCAGTTCTTC
TRBD1 . TRBJ2-2 TRBV29-1 CTVLSGTGKTGELFF TGCACCGTACTCTCCGGGACAGGGAAAACCGGGGAGCTGTTTTTT
. once TRBJ1-1 TRBV6-5 CASSPGRTTEAFF TGTGCCAGCAGCCCCGGACGGACCACTGAAGCTTTCTTT
. . TRBJ2-7 TRBV10-1 CASSERRDSYEQYF TGCGCCAGCAGTGAGAGGCGGGACTCCTACGAGCAGTACTTC
. . TRBJ1-2 TRBV27 CASSFSQGYESGYTF TGTGCCAGCAGTTTTTCGCAGGGGTATGAAAGTGGCTACACCTTC
TRBD1 . TRBJ1-5 TRBV2 CASKQLDRDVSAQHF TGTGCCAGCAAGCAGTTGGACAGGGACGTTTCGGCCCAGCATTTT
TRBD1 . TRBJ1-2 TRBV28 CASMLPGQDYFYGYTF TGTGCCAGCATGCTACCGGGACAGGATTACTTCTATGGCTACACCTTC
. . TRBJ2-2 TRBV3-1/TRBV3-2 CASSPSRIQNTGELFF TGTGCCAGCAGCCCGTCTAGGATACAGAACACCGGGGAGCTGTTTTTT
. once TRBJ1-3 TRBV18 CASSPGQSSGNTIYF TGTGCCAGCTCACCAGGACAGAGCTCTGGAAACACCATATATTTT
TRBD1 . TRBJ1-6 TRBV6-5 CASSVRQGLSPLHF TGTGCCAGCAGCGTTCGACAGGGCCTCTCACCCCTCCACTTT
TRBD2 . TRBJ2-7 TRBV28 CASSPGLAGGENPYEQYF TGTGCCAGCAGTCCTGGACTAGCGGGAGGTGAAAACCCCTACGAGCAGTACTTC
. . TRBJ2-3 TRBV6-5 CASSRLADTQYF TGTGCCAGCAGCCGGCTTGCAGATACGCAGTATTTT
TRBD1 . TRBJ1-1 TRBV18 CASSRDRVYEAFF TGTGCCAGCTCACGGGACAGGGTTTACGAAGCTTTCTTT
. . TRBJ1-1 TRBV10-3 CAISESLEAFF TGTGCCATCAGTGAGTCCCTAGAAGCTTTCTTT
TRBD2 . TRBJ2-5 TRBV2 CASRWGGEETQYF TGTGCCAGCAGGTGGGGGGGAGAAGAGACCCAGTACTTC
TRBD1 . TRBJ1-3 TRBV28 CASSGTGSLNTIYF TGTGCCAGCAGTGGGACAGGGTCGTTAAACACCATATATTTT
. . TRBJ2-5 TRBV5-1 CASSLVSGGPRPVETQYF TGCGCCAGCAGCTTGGTCTCCGGGGGACCACGACCAGTTGAGACCCAGTACTTC
. . TRBJ2-2 TRBV5-1 CASSLAVTLPGELFF TGCGCCAGCAGCTTGGCGGTTACCCTTCCCGGGGAGCTGTTTTTT
TRBD1 . TRBJ1-4 TRBV7-9 CASSPGQGDGEKLFF TGTGCCAGCAGCCCCGGACAGGGGGATGGTGAAAAACTGTTTTTT
. . TRBJ1-1 TRBV19 CASSIRQILNTEAFF TGTGCCAGTAGTATTCGACAGATCCTGAACACTGAAGCTTTCTTT
. . TRBJ1-2 TRBV29-1 CSVGEGYYGYTF TGCAGCGTTGGGGAGGGGTACTATGGCTACACCTTC
TRBD1 . TRBJ1-1 TRBV11-2 CASSLEQGTGTEAFF TGTGCCAGCAGCTTAGAACAGGGGACGGGGACTGAAGCTTTCTTT
. . TRBJ2-7 TRBV21-1 CASKPLGQRDQPYYEQYF TGTGCCAGCAAGCCACTTGGACAGAGGGACCAACCATACTACGAGCAGTACTTC